The rows below give T cell receptor beta chains drawn from one sample of a study of cytomegalovirus exposure and HLA in healthy donors. Generated by immunoSEQ multiplex PCR, the TCRdb table keeps only in-frame clones and is missing some. The sample yields 200,000 or so clones, around 83% seen once. The sequenced material came from PBMCs. Every receptor here comes from a middle-aged woman in good health and CMV-seronegative. Both conserved end residues are part of each CDR3. Each record gives: V gene, CDR3 length, J gene, clone size, CDR3 protein. Part of the rows lack a size; the others show once, few, many or a class for expanded clones.

V: TRBV4-1
length: 15
J: TRBJ2-3
size: .
CDR3: CASSHDSPSTDTQYF

V: TRBV5-1
length: 15
J: TRBJ2-7
size: .
CDR3: CASSILAGVSYEQYF

V: TRBV15
length: 19
J: TRBJ2-1
size: .
CDR3: CATSRGGLAGVWGEDEQFF

V: TRBV15
length: 15
J: TRBJ1-5
size: .
CDR3: CATSRGLLSNQPQHF

V: TRBV20-1
length: 11
J: TRBJ2-7
size: .
CDR3: CSARDRFEQYF

V: TRBV7-2
length: 8
J: TRBJ2-5
size: once
CDR3: CAPETQYF

V: TRBV6-5
length: 14
J: TRBJ1-6
size: .
CDR3: CASSPTDSVSPLHF

V: TRBV30
length: 13
J: TRBJ1-1
size: .
CDR3: CAWSVHMNTEAFF

V: TRBV19
length: 13
J: TRBJ2-7
size: .
CDR3: CASSFNQGYEQYF

V: TRBV5-1
length: 13
J: TRBJ2-3
size: .
CDR3: CASSLVEGDTQYF

V: TRBV19
length: 14
J: TRBJ1-1
size: .
CDR3: CASRFGQGVSEAFF

V: TRBV15
length: 13
J: .
size: .
CDR3: CATSRDTSYEQYF

V: TRBV7-9
length: 14
J: TRBJ1-1
size: .
CDR3: CASSLAPGSTEAFF

V: TRBV5-6
length: 15
J: TRBJ2-7
size: few
CDR3: CASSLGTGYFYEQYF

V: TRBV6-4
length: 13
J: TRBJ1-5
size: .
CDR3: CASSYTSNQPQHF

V: TRBV6-1
length: 15
J: TRBJ2-5
size: .
CDR3: CASSVFQGAQETQYF

V: TRBV5-1
length: 16
J: TRBJ2-5
size: few
CDR3: CASNRGQGLNQETQYF

V: TRBV7-5
length: 15
J: TRBJ2-3
size: few
CDR3: CVRSLVRCLTDTQYF

V: TRBV20-1
length: 11
J: TRBJ2-5
size: .
CDR3: CSARVPETQYF

V: TRBV21-1
length: 16
J: TRBJ1-2
size: .
CDR3: CASSKATRVFNYGYTF

V: TRBV7-2
length: 16
J: TRBJ1-5
size: .
CDR3: CASSRDRSPPSQPQHF

V: TRBV4-1
length: 16
J: TRBJ2-3
size: .
CDR3: CASRGGLAGAKDTQYF

V: TRBV29-1
length: 15
J: TRBJ2-1
size: .
CDR3: CSVARTSGRINEQFF

V: TRBV5-1
length: 15
J: TRBJ2-7
size: .
CDR3: CASSRQGEGGLEQYF

V: TRBV4-1
length: 15
J: TRBJ1-2
size: .
CDR3: CASSQAWSGDYGYTF

V: TRBV5-1
length: 14
J: TRBJ1-1
size: once
CDR3: CASSRAQGNTEAFF

V: TRBV5-1
length: 14
J: TRBJ1-1
size: .
CDR3: CASSLPEGNTEAFF

V: TRBV7-9
length: 14
J: TRBJ1-2
size: few
CDR3: CASSLGDDPYGYTF

V: TRBV10-3
length: 12
J: TRBJ2-7
size: few
CDR3: CATGDSSYEQYF

V: TRBV15
length: 18
J: TRBJ1-5
size: once
CDR3: CATSRERGRTVSNQPQHF

V: TRBV4-1
length: 15
J: TRBJ2-7
size: few
CDR3: CASSQDHGVVEEQYF

V: TRBV30
length: 13
J: TRBJ2-7
size: .
CDR3: CAWSRNRGSEQYF